One and the same sample provided the 23 T cell receptor beta chains below, sequenced in a study of blood T cells in healthy people across ages. A second 7 to 11 cycle PCR used barcoded and J-beta primers. TCRdb itself ran the 5' RACE reads through MiXCR, one entry per CDR3 protein. The repertoire holds 790,000 or so distinct CDR3 sequences, with around 50% as singletons. The source material was blood. These receptors were collected from a man aged 35-49 years in good health.

The chain recombines TRBV11-2 with TRBJ1-2, with TRBD1 matching 7 bases. CDR1 and CDR2 (germline): SGHAT, FQNNGV. The CDR3 runs to 13 residues. V gave up 5 bases and J gave up 7 bases; unmatched junction bases: 7. The DNA of the CDR3 is TGTGCCAGCAGCATGGAAGACAGGGTTGGCTACACCTTC. This translates into CASSMEDRVGYTF.

This chain connects TRBV7-2 to TRBJ2-4; TRBD1 matches 8 bases. The CDR3 has 12 amino acids. J gave up 8 bases and V 5 bases, and 2 bases lay outside the gene matches. Germline assignment: CDR1 SGHTA and CDR2 FQGNSA. Here the CDR3 DNA reads TGTGCCAGCAGCCAGGACAGGGACATTCAGTACTTC. It codes for CASSQDRDIQYF.

V is TRBV27 and J is TRBJ1-5, with D possibly being TRBD1 (5 bases). The germline V gene encodes CDR1 MNHEY and CDR2 SMNVEV (reference sequence). The V gene lost 8 bases and the J gene lost 5 bases, with 13 bases spanning the gap. The CDR3 consists of 13 residues. The DNA for the CDR3 is TGTGCCAGCGGCGGTCCGGGGCATCAGCCCCAGCATTTT. Translation: CASGGPGHQPQHF.

The genes are TRBV28 and TRBJ2-1; D is ambiguous. Germline CDR1 is MDHEN and CDR2 is SYDVKM. The CDR3 is 14 amino acids. Trimming took off 6 bases at V and 8 bases at J, with 17 bases between the two ends. The CDR3 DNA follows: TGTGCCAGCAGGGGCCGACCAACGTGGGATGAGCAGTTCTTC. This translates into CASRGRPTWDEQFF.

CDR3 in amino acids: CASSQERGPLNEQFF. The CDR3 DNA is TGTGCCAGCAGCCAGGAGCGGGGTCCTTTAAATGAGCAGTTCTTC. This sequence joins TRBV12-3 or TRBV12-4 and TRBJ2-1, with 7 bases lining up with TRBD2. With V trimmed by 6 bases and J by 7 bases, 12 bases remained unmatched. This CDR3 contains 15 residues.

The count of this clonotype is one. The J gene is TRBJ2-1, the V gene TRBV7-2; TRBD1 aligns across 7 bases. This CDR3 comprises 15 residues. The germline V gene has CDR1 SGHTA and CDR2 FQGNSA. The ends lost 5 bases at V and 5 bases at J; junction bases unmatched: 9. The DNA of the CDR3 is TGTGCCAGCAGCCCACCCGGGACAGCCAACAATGAGCAGTTCTTC. Its translation is CASSPPGTANNEQFF.

The chain is built from TRBV4-3 and TRBJ2-7, with a tentative D call TRBD2 (6 bases). The CDR3 is made up of 14 amino acids. V gave up 2 bases and J gave up 3 bases, with 11 bases separating them. Per the germline V gene, CDR1 is LGHNA and CDR2 is YSLEER. The CDR3 DNA is TGCGCCAGCAGCCAAACACGGGGGATCTACGAGCAGTACTTC. This sequence encodes CASSQTRGIYEQYF.

The CDR3 spells CASSHKAQRGETQYF. The CDR3 DNA sequence: TGTGCCAGCAGCCATAAGGCCCAACGCGGAGAGACCCAGTACTTC. V gene TRBV14 combines with J gene TRBJ2-7; D gene uncertain. Gene TRBJ2-5 matches the end of the DNA better, so the J call may be wrong. Germline CDR1 reads SGHDN; CDR2 reads FVKESK. The CDR3 sequence is 15 residues long.

There are a few counts of this clonotype. The gene calls are TRBV9 and TRBJ1-2, with TRBD1 as a possible D gene (6 bases). Germline CDR1 is SGDLS and CDR2 is YYNGEE. V gave up 3 bases and J gave up 6 bases, with 9 bases separating them. This CDR3 is 12 amino acids long. This CDR3 reads CASSDYRDGYTF. DNA of the CDR3: TGTGCCAGCAGCGACTACAGGGATGGCTACACCTTC.

The chain is built from TRBV6-5 and TRBJ1-2, with no clear D. This CDR3 is 13 amino acids long. Trimming stripped 2 bases from V and 2 bases from J, with 6 bases between. Germline values: CDR1 MNHEY, CDR2 SVGAGI. CDR3 region: CASSYNGNYGYTF. The DNA of the CDR3 is TGTGCCAGCAGTTACAACGGGAACTATGGCTACACCTTC.

This clonotype was seen only a few times. This sequence joins TRBV11-2 and TRBJ1-5; TRBD1 aligns across 7 bases. There are 15 residues in the CDR3. V lost 1 base and J lost 7; bases outside the gene matches: 7. Germline V CDR1 and CDR2: SGHAT, FQNNGV. The CDR3 DNA sequence: TGTGCCAGCAGCTTAGGTTATTCACAGGGGCAGCCCCAGCATTTT. Encoded protein: CASSLGYSQGQPQHF.

The rearrangement links TRBV29-1 to TRBJ2-2; 12 bases align to TRBD2. Germline assignment: CDR1 SQVTM and CDR2 ANQGSEA. Trimming cost V 7 bases and J 6 bases; bases outside gene matches: 3. CDR3 length: 13 amino acids. This CDR3 reads CSASGGDPGELFF. CDR3 sequence (DNA): TGCAGCGCTAGCGGGGGGGACCCCGGGGAGCTGTTTTTT.

This clonotype was detected only a few times. The gene calls are TRBV7-9 and TRBJ2-1; D not certain. V was clipped by 6 bases and J by 7 bases, with 16 bases between them. There are 14 residues in the CDR3. Germline CDR1 is SEHNR and CDR2 is FQNEAQ (reference sequence). The CDR3 protein is CASRGRPVRNEQFF. The CDR3, as DNA: TGTGCCAGCAGGGGCAGGCCGGTGAGGAATGAGCAGTTCTTC. The whole variable domain, filled in from reference TRBV7-9 and TRBJ2-1, reads DTGVSQNPRHKITKRGQNVTFRCDPISEHNRLYWYRQTLGQGPEFLTYFQNEAQLEKSRLLSDRFSAERPKGSFSTLEIQRTEQGDSAMYLCASRGRPVRNEQFFGPGTRLTVL.

The V and J genes are TRBV29-1 and TRBJ2-7; D gene uncertain. Germline V gene sequence: CDR1 SQVTM, CDR2 ANQGSEA. Trimming removed 6 bases from V and 5 bases from J, with 11 bases in between. The CDR3 is 11 residues long. In DNA, the CDR3 is TGCAGCGTGGGCGATAGGAACGAGCAGTACTTC. The encoded protein is CSVGDRNEQYF.

The rearrangement uses TRBV7-9 and TRBJ2-1; a weak D match, TRBD1 (5 bases). The better agreement between TRBJ2-7 and the DNA end casts doubt on the J call. CDR3 length equals 14 residues. Germline assignment: CDR1 SEHNR and CDR2 FQNEAQ (reference sequence). The CDR3 sequence is CASSLGKGPDEQYF. DNA for the CDR3: TGTGCCAGCAGCTTAGGAAAGGGGCCCGACGAGCAGTACTTC.

The chain combines TRBV5-1 with TRBJ2-1, with TRBD2 identical over 8 bases. The J call may be faulty, since TRBJ2-7 better matches the DNA end. Per germline, CDR1 SGHRS and CDR2 YFSETQ. CDR3 size: 16 residues. CDR3 loop: CASSLAELADINEQYF. The CDR3 region has the DNA TGCGCCAGCAGCTTGGCCGAACTAGCGGATATCAATGAGCAGTACTTC.

The rearrangement links TRBV28 to TRBJ2-1; no clear D gene. CDR3 size: 12 residues. Trimming shortened V by 6 bases and J by 8 bases, and 11 bases separated the two germline ends. Germline V gene data show CDR1 as MDHEN and CDR2 as SYDVKM. Here the CDR3 reads CASRMPRDEQFF. For the CDR3, the DNA is TGTGCCAGCAGGATGCCTCGAGATGAGCAGTTCTTC.

This clonotype was observed a handful of times. This chain joins TRBV12-3 or TRBV12-4 and TRBJ1-2; 8 nucleotides line up with TRBD1. With V trimmed by 5 bases and J by 8 bases, 13 bases remained unmatched. The CDR3 runs 15 residues. CDR3 DNA: TGTGCCAGCAGTCTTCAGGGGGCAAGGAGTGGGGGCTACACCTTC. Amino acid sequence: CASSLQGARSGGYTF.

The chain is built from TRBV3-1 and TRBJ2-2; 7 nucleotides match TRBD2. This CDR3 is 20 amino acids long. J was trimmed by 0 bases and V by 0 bases; bases with no gene match: 13. Germline loops: CDR1 LGHDT, CDR2 YNNKEL (reference sequence). The CDR3 region has the DNA TGTGCCAGCAGCCAAGAAATCCGGGATAGCGGGTTATCGAACACCGGGGAGCTGTTTTTT. It specifies CASSQEIRDSGLSNTGELFF. The full variable domain, in which reference TRBV3-1 and TRBJ2-2 provide the parts outside the CDR3, is DTAVSQTPKYLVTQMGNDKSIKCEQNLGHDTMYWYKQDSKKFLKIMFSYNNKELIINETVPNRFSPKSPDKAHLNLHINSLELGDSAVYFCASSQEIRDSGLSNTGELFFGEGSRLTVL.

This chain links TRBV4-2 with TRBJ1-5; D is ambiguous. V lost 3 bases and J lost 4, with 13 bases in between. The germline V gene has CDR1 LGHNA and CDR2 YNFKEQ. The CDR3 extends over 15 amino acids. Written as DNA, the CDR3 is TGTGCCAGCAGCCAGCAAGGGCAAACTAATCAGCCCCAGCATTTT. It yields the protein CASSQQGQTNQPQHF.

The chain employs TRBV9 and TRBJ2-5, with 12 bases that match TRBD2. CDR1 and CDR2 (germline): SGDLS, YYNGEE. The V segment lost 0 bases and the J segment 1 base; nucleotides outside the gene matches: 7. The CDR3 runs to 18 residues. The CDR3 region has the DNA TGTGCCAGCAGCGTAGGAACCCTAGCGGGAGGGGGCCAAGAGACCCAGTACTTC. This codes for CASSVGTLAGGGQETQYF. The whole variable domain, filled in from reference TRBV9 and TRBJ2-5, reads DSGVTQTPKHLITATGQRVTLRCSPRSGDLSVYWYQQSLDQGLQFLIQYYNGEERAKGNILERFSAQQFPDLHSELNLSSLELGDSALYFCASSVGTLAGGGQETQYFGPGTRLLVL.

The chain carries TRBV20-1 and TRBJ2-1; TRBD2 matches at 12 bases. Germline CDR1 and CDR2: DFQATT and SNEGSKA (reference sequence). Trimming cost V 5 bases and J 8 bases; bases outside gene matches: 13. The CDR3 consists of 16 residues. The CDR3 loop is CSALGLAGSSGYEQFF. The CDR3 nucleotides are TGCAGTGCTTTGGGACTAGCGGGCTCGTCCGGGTATGAGCAGTTCTTC.

This chain links TRBV5-1 with TRBJ2-3; unclear D gene. The V end lost 4 bases, the J end lost 3 bases, and 12 bases lay between the germline ends. The CDR3 has 14 amino acids. CDR1 SGHRS and CDR2 YFSETQ come from the germline V gene. As DNA, the CDR3 is TGCGCCAGCAGCCAAACGGACCTTACAGATACGCAGTATTTT. Translating gives CASSQTDLTDTQYF.